What follows are 7 T cell receptor beta chains derived from one specimen sequenced in a study of post-analysis software for immune sequencing data. Researchers reported that TCR beta cDNA libraries carried unique molecular identifiers. From the PCR reads, TCRdb called clonotypes with MiXCR, one entry per CDR3 protein. The table shows hundreds of thousands of distinct CDR3 sequences, with around 40% occurring only once. No antigen has been identified for these receptors. Study results and limitations: Roughly five TRBV segments, including TRBV5-6, TRBV5-1 and TRBV20-1, were more frequent in patients than controls.

The sample was blood. Receptor source: a girl between 5 and 17 years old with multiple sclerosis.

This chain connects TRBV7-2 to TRBJ1-2, with 8 positions matching TRBD1. There are 13 residues in the CDR3. The trim removed 1 base at V and 10 bases at J, leaving 5 bases unmatched. The germline V gene encodes CDR1 SGHTA and CDR2 FQGNSA. The chain's CDR3 is CASSLGTGWIYTF. The DNA for the CDR3 is TGTGCCAGCAGCTTAGGGACAGGGTGGATCTACACCTTC. The entire variable domain, with the rest obtained from reference TRBV7-2 and TRBJ1-2, is as follows: GAGVSQSPSNKVTEKGKDVELRCDPISGHTALYWYRQSLGQGLEFLIYFQGNSAPDKSGLPSDRFSAERTGGSVSTLTIQRTQQEDSAVYLCASSLGTGWIYTFGSGTRLTVV.

There are a few counts of this clonotype. Germline is not matched at one junction end, which may reflect a read error. The gene calls are TRBV7-7 and TRBJ1-5; 10 nucleotides line up with TRBD1. Germline loops: CDR1 SSHAT, CDR2 FNYEAQ (reference sequence). The CDR3 extends over 17 amino acids. Here the CDR3 reads CASTAYRDRGGNQPQHF. CDR3 nucleotides: TGTGCTAGCACCGCATATCGGGACAGGGGTGGCAATCAGCCCCAGCATTTT.

This sequence joins TRBV14 and TRBJ1-1, with D unresolved. The CDR3 runs 14 residues. The germline V gene encodes CDR1 SGHDN and CDR2 FVKESK. Trimming shortened V by 4 bases and J by 8 bases, and 17 bases separated the two germline ends. For the CDR3, the DNA is TGTGCCAGCAGCCCTACAAGGCACGGGTACGAAGCTTTCTTT. This encodes CASSPTRHGYEAFF.

The sample holds one count of this clonotype. This chain uses TRBV10-3 with TRBJ1-1; the D gene is possibly TRBD1 (5 bases). Germline values: CDR1 ENHRY, CDR2 SYGVKD. V lost 2 bases to trimming and J lost 3 bases, with 7 bases between them. The CDR3 is made up of 13 amino acids. The DNA of the CDR3 is TGTGCCATCAGTGAGGGGACCTACACTGAAGCTTTCTTT. Its translation: CAISEGTYTEAFF.

This clonotype was observed at least ten times. The rearrangement uses TRBV29-1 and TRBJ2-1; D is ambiguous. The CDR3 has 14 amino acids. V lost 6 bases, J lost 0 bases, and 12 bases lay in between. Per germline, CDR1 SQVTM and CDR2 ANQGSEA. CDR3 bases: TGCAGCGTGAACATAGCTCGCTCCTACAATGAGCAGTTCTTC. Translation: CSVNIARSYNEQFF.

The J gene is TRBJ1-1, the V gene TRBV20-1, with a possible D match to TRBD1 (6 bases). Germline CDR1 reads DFQATT; CDR2 reads SNEGSKA (reference sequence). This CDR3 has 14 residues. Trimming shortened V by 4 bases and J by 5 bases, and 17 bases separated the two germline ends. The chain's CDR3 is CSAKDGRGGTEAFF. The CDR3 DNA reads TGCAGTGCTAAGGACGGCAGGGGTGGAACTGAAGCTTTCTTT.

This chain links TRBV4-2 with TRBJ2-5; D not resolved. The V end was cut by 2 bases, the J end by 0 bases, with 4 bases between. CDR1 LGHNA and CDR2 YNFKEQ come from the germline V gene. The CDR3 has 13 amino acids. The CDR3 DNA sequence: TGTGCCAGCAGCCAACAGTACCAAGAGACCCAGTACTTC. Protein: CASSQQYQETQYF.